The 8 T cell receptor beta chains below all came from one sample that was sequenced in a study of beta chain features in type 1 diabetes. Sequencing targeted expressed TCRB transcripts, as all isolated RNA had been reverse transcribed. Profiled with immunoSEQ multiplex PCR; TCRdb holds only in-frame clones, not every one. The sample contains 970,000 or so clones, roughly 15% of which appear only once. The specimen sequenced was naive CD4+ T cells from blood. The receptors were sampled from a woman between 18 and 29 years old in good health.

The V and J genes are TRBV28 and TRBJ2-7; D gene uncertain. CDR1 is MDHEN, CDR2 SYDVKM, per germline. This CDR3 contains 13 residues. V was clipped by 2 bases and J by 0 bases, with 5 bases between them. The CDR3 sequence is CASSLAASYEQYF. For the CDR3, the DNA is TGTGCCAGCAGTTTAGCGGCCTCCTACGAGCAGTACTTC.

The CDR3 DNA reads TGTGCCAGCAGCGCAGGGACTAGCGGGAGGACTAGCACAGATACGCAGTATTTT. Amino acids: CASSAGTSGRTSTDTQYF. This chain uses TRBV9 with TRBJ2-3, with TRBD2 matching over 15 bases. Germline V gene data show CDR1 as SGDLS and CDR2 as YYNGEE. CDR3 length: 18 amino acids. J lost 0 bases, V lost 3 bases, and 5 bases had no gene match.

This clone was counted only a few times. CDR3 coding DNA: TGTGCCAGCAGTTTATCGGTCCCAGTACCCTCCTACGAGCAGTACTTC. Its translation is CASSLSVPVPSYEQYF. The chain uses TRBV27 and TRBJ2-7; D unresolved. V was shortened by 0 bases and J by 0 bases, with 12 bases between the two germline ends. Germline CDR1 reads MNHEY; CDR2 reads SMNVEV (reference sequence). The CDR3 has 16 residues.

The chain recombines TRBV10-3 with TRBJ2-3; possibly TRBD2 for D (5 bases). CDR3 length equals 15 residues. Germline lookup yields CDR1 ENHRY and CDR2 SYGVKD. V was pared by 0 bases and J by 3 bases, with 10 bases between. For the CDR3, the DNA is TGTGCCATCAGTGAGTCCGCGGACTTTACAGATACGCAGTATTTT. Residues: CAISESADFTDTQYF.

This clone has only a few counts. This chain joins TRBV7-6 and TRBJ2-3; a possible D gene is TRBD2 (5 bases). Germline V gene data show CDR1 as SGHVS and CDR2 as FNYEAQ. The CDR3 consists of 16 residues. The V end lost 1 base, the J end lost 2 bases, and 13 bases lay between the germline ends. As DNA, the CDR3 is TGTGCCAGCAGCTTAGAAGCGGCCCCATTCACAGATACGCAGTATTTT. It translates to CASSLEAAPFTDTQYF.

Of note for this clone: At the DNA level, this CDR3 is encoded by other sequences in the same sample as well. CDR3 amino acids: CASSLGQANTEAFF. DNA for the CDR3: TGCGCCAGCAGCCTGGGACAGGCGAACACTGAAGCTTTCTTT. The chain combines TRBV5-1 with TRBJ1-1, with 8 bases matching TRBD1. Trimming removed 4 bases from V and 1 base from J; junction bases left unmatched: 3. The CDR3 is 14 residues long. Germline V gene data show CDR1 as SGHRS and CDR2 as YFSETQ. Looking up the rest from reference TRBV5-1 and TRBJ1-1 gives the full variable domain: KAGVTQTPRYLIKTRGQQVTLSCSPISGHRSVSWYQQTPGQGLQFLFEYFSETQRNKGNFPGRFSGRQFSNSRSEMNVSTLELGDSALYLCASSLGQANTEAFFGQGTRLTVV.

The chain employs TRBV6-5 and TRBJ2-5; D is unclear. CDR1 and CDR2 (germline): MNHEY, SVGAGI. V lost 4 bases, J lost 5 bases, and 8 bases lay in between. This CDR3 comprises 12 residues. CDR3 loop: CASSSQTETQYF. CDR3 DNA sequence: TGTGCCAGCAGTTCCCAAACGGAGACCCAGTACTTC.

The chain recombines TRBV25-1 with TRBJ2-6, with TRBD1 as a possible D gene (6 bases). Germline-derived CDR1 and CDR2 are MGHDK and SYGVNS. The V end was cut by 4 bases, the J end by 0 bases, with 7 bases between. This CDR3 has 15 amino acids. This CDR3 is CASSAQGSGANVLTF. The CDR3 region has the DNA TGTGCCAGCAGTGCACAGGGCTCTGGGGCCAACGTCCTGACTTTC. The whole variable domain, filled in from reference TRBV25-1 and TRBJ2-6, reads EADIYQTPRYLVIGTGKKITLECSQTMGHDKMYWYQQDPGMELHLIHYSYGVNSTEKGDLSSESTVSRIRTEHFPLTLESARPSHTSQYLCASSAQGSGANVLTFGAGSRLTVL.